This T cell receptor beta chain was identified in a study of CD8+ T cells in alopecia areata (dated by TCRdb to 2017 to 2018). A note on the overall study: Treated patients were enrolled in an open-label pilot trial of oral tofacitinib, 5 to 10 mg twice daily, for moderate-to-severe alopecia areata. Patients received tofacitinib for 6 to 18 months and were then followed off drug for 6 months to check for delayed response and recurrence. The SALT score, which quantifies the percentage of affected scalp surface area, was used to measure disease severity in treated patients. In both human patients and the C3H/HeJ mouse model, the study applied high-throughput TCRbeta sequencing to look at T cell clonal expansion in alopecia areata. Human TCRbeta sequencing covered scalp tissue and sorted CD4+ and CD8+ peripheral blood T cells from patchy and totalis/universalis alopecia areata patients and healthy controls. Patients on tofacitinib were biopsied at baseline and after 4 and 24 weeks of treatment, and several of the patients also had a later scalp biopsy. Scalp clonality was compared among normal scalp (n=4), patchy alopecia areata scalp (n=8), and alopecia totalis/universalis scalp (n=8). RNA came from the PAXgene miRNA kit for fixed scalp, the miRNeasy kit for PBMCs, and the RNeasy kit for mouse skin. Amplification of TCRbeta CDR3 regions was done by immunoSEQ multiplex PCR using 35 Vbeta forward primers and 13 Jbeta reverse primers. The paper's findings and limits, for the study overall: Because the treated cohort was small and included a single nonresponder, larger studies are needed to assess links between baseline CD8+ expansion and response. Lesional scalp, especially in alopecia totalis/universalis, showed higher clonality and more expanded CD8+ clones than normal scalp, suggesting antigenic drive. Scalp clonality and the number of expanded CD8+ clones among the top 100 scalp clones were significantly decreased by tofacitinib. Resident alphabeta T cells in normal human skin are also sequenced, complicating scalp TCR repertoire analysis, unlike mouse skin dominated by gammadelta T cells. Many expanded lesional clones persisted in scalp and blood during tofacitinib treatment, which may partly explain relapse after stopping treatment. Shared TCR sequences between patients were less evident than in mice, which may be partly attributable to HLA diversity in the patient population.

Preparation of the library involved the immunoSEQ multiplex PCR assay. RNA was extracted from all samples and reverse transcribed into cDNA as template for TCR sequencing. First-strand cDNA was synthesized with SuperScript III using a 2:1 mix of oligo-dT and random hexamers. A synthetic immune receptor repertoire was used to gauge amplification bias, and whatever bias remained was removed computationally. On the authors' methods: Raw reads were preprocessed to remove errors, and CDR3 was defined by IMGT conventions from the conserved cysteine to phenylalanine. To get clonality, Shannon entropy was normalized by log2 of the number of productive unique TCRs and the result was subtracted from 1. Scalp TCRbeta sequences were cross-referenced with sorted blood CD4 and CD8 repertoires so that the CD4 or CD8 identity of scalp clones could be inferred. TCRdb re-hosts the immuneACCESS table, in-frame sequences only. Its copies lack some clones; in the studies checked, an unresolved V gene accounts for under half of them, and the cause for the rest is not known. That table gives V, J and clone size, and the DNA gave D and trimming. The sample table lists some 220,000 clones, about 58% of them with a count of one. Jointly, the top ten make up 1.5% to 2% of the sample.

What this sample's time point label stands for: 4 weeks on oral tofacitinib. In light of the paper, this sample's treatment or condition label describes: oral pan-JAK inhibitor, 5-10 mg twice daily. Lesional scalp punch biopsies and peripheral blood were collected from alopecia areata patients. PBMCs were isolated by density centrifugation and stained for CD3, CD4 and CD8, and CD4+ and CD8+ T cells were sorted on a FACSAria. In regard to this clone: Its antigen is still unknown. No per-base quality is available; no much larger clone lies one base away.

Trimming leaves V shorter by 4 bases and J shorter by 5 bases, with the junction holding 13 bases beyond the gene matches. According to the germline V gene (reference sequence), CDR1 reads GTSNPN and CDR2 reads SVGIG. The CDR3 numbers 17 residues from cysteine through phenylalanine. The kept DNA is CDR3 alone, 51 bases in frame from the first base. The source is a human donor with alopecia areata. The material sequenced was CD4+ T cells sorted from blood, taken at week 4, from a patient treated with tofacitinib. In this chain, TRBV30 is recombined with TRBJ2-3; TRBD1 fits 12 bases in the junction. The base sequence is TGTGCCTGGAAGAAGAGAGAGGGACAGGGGGCCAGAGATACGCAGTATTTT. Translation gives CAWKKREGQGARDTQYF.